These T cell receptor beta chains were read from a single sample in a study of CD8 T cells in Susac syndrome. MiXCR, applied by TCRdb to the immunoSEQ multiplex PCR reads, yields one record per CDR3 protein. This table holds about 71,000 distinct CDR3 sequences, roughly 95% found once. What was sequenced was CD4+ T cells from PBMCs. The receptors stem from a human donor with multiple sclerosis. Both conserved end residues are part of each CDR3. Each record gives: D gene, clone size, CDR3 length, J gene, V gene, CDR3 DNA, CDR3 protein. D genes are given only for firm matches. Only some rows state a clone size, as once, few, many or a class for expanded clones.

d_call: TRBD2; clone_size: few; cdr3_length: 14; j_call: TRBJ2-5; v_call: TRBV3-1; cdr3_nt: TGTGCCAGCAGCCGGGGCGGGGGGTTGGAGACCCAGTACTTC; cdr3_aa: CASSRGGGLETQYF
d_call: TRBD2; clone_size: -; cdr3_length: 15; j_call: TRBJ2-1; v_call: TRBV10-2; cdr3_nt: TGCGCCAGCAGGCTAACTAGCGAGGGAGGCAATGAGCAGTTCTTC; cdr3_aa: CASRLTSEGGNEQFF
d_call: TRBD1; clone_size: -; cdr3_length: 16; j_call: TRBJ2-2; v_call: TRBV30; cdr3_nt: TGTGCCTGGAGTGGGGGACAGGGTTCTAACACCGGGGAGCTGTTTTTT; cdr3_aa: CAWSGGQGSNTGELFF
d_call: TRBD2; clone_size: -; cdr3_length: 13; j_call: TRBJ2-1; v_call: TRBV7-3; cdr3_nt: TGTGCCTTCCCCGGGGGGAACGGTAATGAGCAGTTCTTC; cdr3_aa: CAFPGGNGNEQFF
d_call: -; clone_size: -; cdr3_length: 14; j_call: TRBJ1-3; v_call: TRBV12-3/TRBV12-4; cdr3_nt: TGTGCCAGCAGTTTATTTGAGTCTGGAAACACCATATATTTT; cdr3_aa: CASSLFESGNTIYF
d_call: -; clone_size: -; cdr3_length: 15; j_call: TRBJ2-7; v_call: TRBV3-1; cdr3_nt: TGTGCCAGCAGCGACCGGGACTTGTCCTCCTACGAGCAGTACTTC; cdr3_aa: CASSDRDLSSYEQYF
d_call: -; clone_size: -; cdr3_length: 11; j_call: TRBJ2-3; v_call: TRBV12-3/TRBV12-4; cdr3_nt: TGTGCCAGCAGTTTCACAGATACGCAGTATTTT; cdr3_aa: CASSFTDTQYF
d_call: -; clone_size: -; cdr3_length: 16; j_call: TRBJ2-1; v_call: TRBV5-1; cdr3_nt: TGCGCCAGCAGCTTGGTAATGGGCGGGTCCAACAATGAGCAGTTCTTC; cdr3_aa: CASSLVMGGSNNEQFF
d_call: -; clone_size: -; cdr3_length: 12; j_call: TRBJ2-7; v_call: TRBV20-1; cdr3_nt: TGCAGTGCCAGATCTAGGTCCTACGAGCAGTACTTC; cdr3_aa: CSARSRSYEQYF
d_call: TRBD2; clone_size: -; cdr3_length: 16; j_call: TRBJ2-5; v_call: TRBV28; cdr3_nt: TGTGCCAGCAGGAGGGTACTAGCGGGCTACCAAGAGACCCAGTACTTC; cdr3_aa: CASRRVLAGYQETQYF
d_call: -; clone_size: -; cdr3_length: 13; j_call: TRBJ2-7; v_call: TRBV5-1; cdr3_nt: TGCGCCAGCAGCCCCGACATATTTTACGAGCAGTACTTC; cdr3_aa: CASSPDIFYEQYF
d_call: -; clone_size: few; cdr3_length: 11; j_call: TRBJ1-1; v_call: TRBV20-1; cdr3_nt: TGCAGTGCTAGAGATCGGACTGAAGCTTTCTTT; cdr3_aa: CSARDRTEAFF
d_call: -; clone_size: -; cdr3_length: 14; j_call: TRBJ2-7; v_call: TRBV5-1; cdr3_nt: TGCGCCAGCAGCTTGGCCACGGAGATGGGCGAGCAGTACTTC; cdr3_aa: CASSLATEMGEQYF
d_call: TRBD1; clone_size: -; cdr3_length: 17; j_call: TRBJ1-6; v_call: TRBV6-1; cdr3_nt: TGTGCCAGCAGCCAAGGGGGCCTAAGCTCCTATAATTCACCCCTCCACTTT; cdr3_aa: CASSQGGLSSYNSPLHF
d_call: -; clone_size: -; cdr3_length: 14; j_call: TRBJ2-7; v_call: TRBV3-1; cdr3_nt: TGTGCCAGCAGCCAAGGAGGGGAAGCCTACGAGCAGTACTTC; cdr3_aa: CASSQGGEAYEQYF
d_call: -; clone_size: -; cdr3_length: 13; j_call: TRBJ1-3; v_call: TRBV12-3/TRBV12-4; cdr3_nt: TGTGCCAGCAAGCTGTTCTCTGGAAACACCATATATTTT; cdr3_aa: CASKLFSGNTIYF
d_call: -; clone_size: -; cdr3_length: 15; j_call: TRBJ2-4; v_call: TRBV7-2; cdr3_nt: TGTGCCAGCAGCTCCGGACTGACCCCTGAAAACATTCAGTACTTC; cdr3_aa: CASSSGLTPENIQYF
d_call: TRBD1; clone_size: -; cdr3_length: 16; j_call: TRBJ1-5; v_call: TRBV19; cdr3_nt: TGTGCCAGTAGCCGGACAGGGAATCGGGACAATCAGCCCCAGCATTTT; cdr3_aa: CASSRTGNRDNQPQHF
d_call: TRBD1; clone_size: -; cdr3_length: 16; j_call: TRBJ2-7; v_call: TRBV5-1; cdr3_nt: TGCGCCAGCAGCGTGTTGACCGGGACAGGTTCCTACGAGCAGTACTTC; cdr3_aa: CASSVLTGTGSYEQYF
d_call: -; clone_size: -; cdr3_length: 13; j_call: TRBJ2-5; v_call: TRBV11-2; cdr3_nt: TGTGCCAGCAGCCCAGGGGGGCAAGAGACCCAGTACTTC; cdr3_aa: CASSPGGQETQYF
d_call: TRBD2; clone_size: once; cdr3_length: 14; j_call: TRBJ2-1; v_call: TRBV3-1; cdr3_nt: TGTGCCAGCAGCCAGTCACGGGGGGTGTATGAGCAGTTCTTC; cdr3_aa: CASSQSRGVYEQFF
d_call: TRBD2; clone_size: -; cdr3_length: 18; j_call: TRBJ2-2; v_call: TRBV11-2; cdr3_nt: TGTGCCAGCAGCCCGCGGTGGGTAGCGGGGGTGCACACCGGGGAGCTGTTTTTT; cdr3_aa: CASSPRWVAGVHTGELFF
d_call: TRBD1; clone_size: -; cdr3_length: 17; j_call: TRBJ1-1; v_call: TRBV5-1; cdr3_nt: TGCGCCAGCAGCACTGGACAGGTACGAACGAGAAACACTGAAGCTTTCTTT; cdr3_aa: CASSTGQVRTRNTEAFF
d_call: TRBD2; clone_size: -; cdr3_length: 17; j_call: TRBJ2-1; v_call: TRBV5-1; cdr3_nt: TGCGCCAGCAGCCCCGGGGGGGGCGGGGGCCCCTACAATGAGCAGTTCTTC; cdr3_aa: CASSPGGGGGPYNEQFF
d_call: -; clone_size: -; cdr3_length: 13; j_call: TRBJ1-2; v_call: TRBV20-1; cdr3_nt: TGCAGTGCTAGAAATTTAGGGAATGGCGGCTACACCTTC; cdr3_aa: CSARNLGNGGYTF
d_call: -; clone_size: -; cdr3_length: 14; j_call: TRBJ2-7; v_call: TRBV4-1; cdr3_nt: TGCGCCAGCAGCCAAGGACTGGCAAACTACGAGCAGTACTTC; cdr3_aa: CASSQGLANYEQYF
d_call: -; clone_size: -; cdr3_length: 11; j_call: TRBJ2-3; v_call: TRBV7-2; cdr3_nt: TGTGCCAGCAGTTCCCTAGATACGCAGTATTTT; cdr3_aa: CASSSLDTQYF
d_call: -; clone_size: -; cdr3_length: 13; j_call: TRBJ1-2; v_call: TRBV27; cdr3_nt: TGTGCCAGCAGTTTTCGAGGGGTCTATGGCTACACCTTC; cdr3_aa: CASSFRGVYGYTF
d_call: TRBD1; clone_size: once; cdr3_length: 14; j_call: TRBJ2-5; v_call: TRBV19; cdr3_nt: TGTGCCAGTAACCTGGGACAGGGGGCTAAGACCCAGTACTTC; cdr3_aa: CASNLGQGAKTQYF
d_call: TRBD1; clone_size: -; cdr3_length: 15; j_call: TRBJ1-1; v_call: TRBV6-5; cdr3_nt: TGTGCCAGCAGGCCGACAGGGGCGGGGTCCACTGAAGCTTTCTTT; cdr3_aa: CASRPTGAGSTEAFF
d_call: -; clone_size: -; cdr3_length: 11; j_call: TRBJ2-5; v_call: TRBV20-1; cdr3_nt: TGCAGTGCTAGACCCCAAGAGACCCAGTACTTC; cdr3_aa: CSARPQETQYF
d_call: TRBD1; clone_size: -; cdr3_length: 13; j_call: TRBJ1-2; v_call: TRBV11-3; cdr3_nt: TGTGCCAGCAGCCCGCGACAGGGAGGTGGCTACACCTTC; cdr3_aa: CASSPRQGGGYTF
d_call: -; clone_size: -; cdr3_length: 13; j_call: TRBJ2-1; v_call: TRBV5-4; cdr3_nt: TGTGCCAGCAGCCGGGCAGGGGTGAATGAGCAGTTCTTC; cdr3_aa: CASSRAGVNEQFF
d_call: -; clone_size: once; cdr3_length: 15; j_call: TRBJ2-2; v_call: TRBV5-4; cdr3_nt: TGTGCCAGCAGCTTGGAGGGGCAGGGCACCGGGGAGCTGTTTTTT; cdr3_aa: CASSLEGQGTGELFF
d_call: -; clone_size: -; cdr3_length: 13; j_call: TRBJ2-1; v_call: TRBV24-1; cdr3_nt: TGTGCCACCAGTGATTTACCATACAATGAGCAGTTCTTC; cdr3_aa: CATSDLPYNEQFF
d_call: TRBD1; clone_size: -; cdr3_length: 14; j_call: TRBJ2-7; v_call: TRBV2; cdr3_nt: TGTGCCAGCAGCCGGGACAGGGCCACCTACGAGCAGTACTTC; cdr3_aa: CASSRDRATYEQYF
d_call: -; clone_size: -; cdr3_length: 15; j_call: TRBJ1-2; v_call: TRBV5-4; cdr3_nt: TGTGCCAGCAGCCCGGCGCGGGGGGGAAACTATGGCTACACCTTC; cdr3_aa: CASSPARGGNYGYTF
d_call: -; clone_size: once; cdr3_length: 11; j_call: TRBJ1-3; v_call: TRBV7-2; cdr3_nt: TGTGCCAGCAGCTTTAGAAACACCATATATTTT; cdr3_aa: CASSFRNTIYF
d_call: TRBD1; clone_size: -; cdr3_length: 14; j_call: TRBJ2-2; v_call: TRBV24-1; cdr3_nt: TGTGCCACCCGGGACAGGCGGAACGCCGGGGAGCTGTTTTTT; cdr3_aa: CATRDRRNAGELFF
d_call: TRBD2; clone_size: -; cdr3_length: 15; j_call: TRBJ2-5; v_call: TRBV20-1; cdr3_nt: TGCAGTGCTGCAAGAGCGGGGGGCGGCTTAGAGACCCAGTACTTC; cdr3_aa: CSAARAGGGLETQYF
d_call: -; clone_size: -; cdr3_length: 15; j_call: TRBJ2-1; v_call: TRBV5-1; cdr3_nt: TGCGCCAGCAGCTTGTCGCTACAGTCCTACAATGAGCAGTTCTTC; cdr3_aa: CASSLSLQSYNEQFF
d_call: TRBD2; clone_size: -; cdr3_length: 15; j_call: TRBJ2-3; v_call: TRBV12-3/TRBV12-4; cdr3_nt: TGTGCCACCGTTGTCGGGGGGGTCAGTTCAGATACGCAGTATTTT; cdr3_aa: CATVVGGVSSDTQYF
d_call: -; clone_size: -; cdr3_length: 13; j_call: TRBJ2-5; v_call: TRBV20-1; cdr3_nt: TGCAGTGCCCAGATCGGGGGGCGAGAGACCCAGTACTTC; cdr3_aa: CSAQIGGRETQYF
d_call: TRBD2; clone_size: -; cdr3_length: 14; j_call: TRBJ2-1; v_call: TRBV29-1; cdr3_nt: TGCAGCGGGACCGAGCGGGGGGCGTTGAATGAGCAGTTCTTC; cdr3_aa: CSGTERGALNEQFF
d_call: -; clone_size: -; cdr3_length: 14; j_call: TRBJ2-5; v_call: TRBV4-3; cdr3_nt: TGCGCCAGCAGCCAAGATGGAACAGGGGAGACCCAGTACTTC; cdr3_aa: CASSQDGTGETQYF